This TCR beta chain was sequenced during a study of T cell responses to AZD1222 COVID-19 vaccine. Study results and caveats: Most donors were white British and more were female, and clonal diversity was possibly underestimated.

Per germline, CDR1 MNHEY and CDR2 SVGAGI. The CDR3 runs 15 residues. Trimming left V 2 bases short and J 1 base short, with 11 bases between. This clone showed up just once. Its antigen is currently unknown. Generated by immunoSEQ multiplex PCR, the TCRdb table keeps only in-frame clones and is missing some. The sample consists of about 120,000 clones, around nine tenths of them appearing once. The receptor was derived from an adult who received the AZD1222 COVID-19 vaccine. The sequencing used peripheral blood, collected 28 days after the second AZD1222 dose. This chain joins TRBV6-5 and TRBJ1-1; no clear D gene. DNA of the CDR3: TGTGCCAGCAGTTACGGACTTTACGGGAACACTGAAGCTTTCTTT. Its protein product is CASSYGLYGNTEAFF.